The TCR beta chain described here comes from a study of shared clonotypes between healthy human individuals. Study-wide findings and caveats: Investigators collected only blood, and repertoires in tissues likely differ.

The method was immunoSEQ multiplex PCR; TCRdb's version includes in-frame clones alone and lacks a portion of them. This sample yields roughly 810,000 clones, of which approximately 97% are seen a single time; under 0.3% belongs to the top ten. V lost 1 base to trimming and J lost 6 bases, with 6 bases between them. In germline, CDR1 is SGHNT, CDR2 YENEEA. The CDR3 extends over 13 amino acids. CD45RO negativity and positive selection for CCR7 defined naive CD8 cells, a population that excluded terminally differentiated effector memory CD45RA+ cells. Each of the donors was a healthy adult who was HIV-negative and had not had a recent acute infection or vaccination. As to this clone: What it binds is unknown.

Sequenced material: naive CD8+ T cells sorted from blood. The TCR was taken from a man between 25 and 39 years old in good health. J is TRBJ2-2 and V is TRBV11-3; D unclear. The CDR3 is CASSLAVSGELFF. CDR3 nucleotide sequence: TGTGCCAGCAGCTTAGCTGTCTCCGGGGAGCTGTTTTTT.